This TCR beta chain was observed in a study of control samples from healthy donors and cancer patients. Trimming left V 7 bases short and J 0 bases short, with 16 bases between. The CDR3 has 16 amino acids. Looked up from germline, CDR1 is LNHDA and CDR2 is SQIVND (reference sequence). Some clones are missing from TCRdb's copy, which holds only in-frame ones; the method was immunoSEQ multiplex PCR. The sample lists 25,000 to 35,000 clones; 91% were seen once. This sequence joins TRBV19 and TRBJ1-5; possible D gene TRBD1, 5 bases. The TCR was taken from a man between 50 and 59 years old with lung cancer. Specimen: PBMCs. The CDR3 here is CASMEGLAYSNQPQHF. DNA of the CDR3: TGTGCCAGTATGGAGGGGCTAGCTTATAGCAATCAGCCCCAGCATTTT.